The 25 T cell receptor beta chains in this list originate from one sample, sequenced in a study of vaccination and CD4 T cells after COVID-19. Sequenced with the Oncomine TCR Beta short-read assay was DNA taken from cultured CD4+ T cells. TCRdb re-called the PCR reads with MiXCR, one entry per CDR3 protein. The sample yields 11,000 to 15,000 distinct CDR3 sequences, around 50% seen once. Treatment of the sample: approximately nine-day PBMC culture with coronavirus spike peptide pools or control peptides (ViraFEST assay). No cognate antigen is known for these TCRs. This sample comprised CD4+ T cells from blood, cultured in vitro, obtained before SARS-CoV-2 vaccination. The receptors derive from a human donor who had recovered from COVID-19.

This chain connects TRBV27 to TRBJ2-7, with 10 nucleotides matching TRBD1. The V and J ends lost 4 bases and 1 base, in that order; junction bases with no gene match: 4. CDR1 and CDR2 from the germline V gene are MNHEY and SMNVEV (reference sequence). This CDR3 contains 15 residues. Written as DNA, the CDR3 is TGTGCCAGCAGTTCGGGACAGGGGCGTTCCTACGAGCAGTACTTC. Residues: CASSSGQGRSYEQYF.

The V gene is TRBV20-1, the J gene TRBJ2-1; D tentatively reads TRBD1 or TRBD2 (5 bases each). CDR1 and CDR2 (germline): DFQATT, SNEGSKA (reference sequence). The CDR3 loop spans 12 amino acids. The germline V and J ends were trimmed by 3 bases and 4 bases, with 7 bases remaining between them. As DNA, the CDR3 is TGCAGTGCTAGTGGGGGTTACAATGAGCAGTTCTTC. Translated, it gives CSASGGYNEQFF.

Relative to its sample, this clonotype is medium-sized. The genes are TRBV7-8 and TRBJ2-3; D ambiguous. V was trimmed by 1 base and J by 1 base, leaving 12 bases between them. There are 16 residues in the CDR3. The germline gives CDR1 SGHVS, CDR2 FQNEAQ. DNA of the CDR3: TGTGCCAGCAGCTTAGTCACCGGGTGGGGCACAGATACGCAGTATTTT. It yields the protein CASSLVTGWGTDTQYF.

V is TRBV5-1 and J is TRBJ2-7; TRBD1 might be the D (6 bases). The CDR3 loop spans 16 amino acids. The V end lost 0 bases, the J end lost 2 bases, and 15 bases lay between the germline ends. Germline V lookup: CDR1 SGHRS, CDR2 YFSETQ. As DNA, the CDR3 is TGCGCCAGCAGCTTGGGGCAGGGGTTACTCCCCTACGAGCAGTACTTC. This codes for CASSLGQGLLPYEQYF. Full variable domain (outside the CDR3, taken from reference TRBV5-1 and TRBJ2-7): KAGVTQTPRYLIKTRGQQVTLSCSPISGHRSVSWYQQTPGQGLQFLFEYFSETQRNKGNFPGRFSGRQFSNSRSEMNVSTLELGDSALYLCASSLGQGLLPYEQYFGPGTRLTVT.

In its sample, this clonotype is medium-sized (0.01 to 0.1%). V usage is TRBV7-2 and J usage is TRBJ1-3, with D perhaps matching TRBD1 (5 bases). V lost 3 bases to trimming and J lost 2 bases, with 8 bases between them. The germline V gene has CDR1 SGHTA and CDR2 FQGNSA. CDR3 length: 14 residues. CDR3 sequence: CASSFRGTGNTIYF. CDR3 nucleotides: TGTGCCAGCAGCTTTAGGGGTACTGGAAACACCATATATTTT.

J is TRBJ1-1 and V is TRBV5-1; 9 bases match TRBD1. The CDR3 loop spans 14 amino acids. The V segment lost 4 bases and the J segment 5 bases; nucleotides outside the gene matches: 6. CDR1 SGHRS and CDR2 YFSETQ come from the germline V gene. Here the CDR3 reads CASSAGQGGTEAFF. The CDR3 DNA reads TGCGCCAGCAGCGCGGGACAGGGAGGTACTGAAGCTTTCTTT. Using reference TRBV5-1 and TRBJ1-1 for the parts outside the CDR3, the full variable domain is KAGVTQTPRYLIKTRGQQVTLSCSPISGHRSVSWYQQTPGQGLQFLFEYFSETQRNKGNFPGRFSGRQFSNSRSEMNVSTLELGDSALYLCASSAGQGGTEAFFGQGTRLTVV.

This clonotype was recorded a few times. J is TRBJ1-2 and V is TRBV28; TRBD1 is a possible D gene (5 bases). Germline V lookup: CDR1 MDHEN, CDR2 SYDVKM. This CDR3 has 13 amino acids. V lost 2 bases to trimming and J lost 5 bases, with 9 bases between them. The CDR3 spells CASSLQGVYGYTF. In nucleotides, the CDR3 is TGTGCCAGCAGTTTACAGGGAGTTTATGGCTACACCTTC.

This chain connects TRBV20-1 to TRBJ2-1; 7 nucleotides line up with TRBD2. CDR3 length equals 13 residues. Germline values: CDR1 DFQATT, CDR2 SNEGSKA (reference sequence). V gave up 8 bases and J gave up 6 bases; unmatched junction bases: 10. In nucleotides, the CDR3 is TGCAGTTCCCGGGCTAGCGGTGGCAATGAGCAGTTCTTC. It translates to CSSRASGGNEQFF.

This rearrangement joins TRBV7-6 to TRBJ2-3; D gene ambiguous. Trimming cost V 4 bases and J 6 bases, with 20 bases left between them. CDR3 length: 16 amino acids. The germline V gene has CDR1 SGHVS and CDR2 FNYEAQ. The CDR3 is CASSSVTGPGADTQYF. In DNA, the CDR3 is TGTGCCAGCAGCTCTGTAACCGGGCCAGGAGCGGATACGCAGTATTTT.

This rearrangement joins TRBV6-5 to TRBJ1-2; D is perhaps TRBD1 (5 bases). V lost 4 bases and J 0 bases, leaving 21 bases between the germline ends. Germline V gene sequence: CDR1 MNHEY, CDR2 SVGAGI. The CDR3 totals 18 residues. DNA of the CDR3: TGTGCCAGCAGTTCCCGCAATGGGGCCAACCAAGCTAACTATGGCTACACCTTC. Encoded protein: CASSSRNGANQANYGYTF.

The chain recombines TRBV27 with TRBJ2-7; D ambiguous. The CDR3 runs 14 residues. Trimming took off 0 bases at V and 2 bases at J, with 8 bases between the two ends. Germline assignment: CDR1 MNHEY and CDR2 SMNVEV (reference sequence). The chain's CDR3 is CASSLSANPYEQYF. DNA for the CDR3: TGTGCCAGCAGTTTATCCGCCAACCCCTACGAGCAGTACTTC.

J is TRBJ1-1 and V is TRBV19; D remains ambiguous. This CDR3 contains 11 residues. V lost 9 bases and J lost 8, with 13 bases in between. The germline CDR1 and CDR2 sequences are LNHDA and SQIVND (reference sequence). In DNA, the CDR3 is TGTGCCAGCAGAGCCGTTGCCGAAGCTTTCTTT. Translating it yields CASRAVAEAFF.

This rearrangement joins TRBV20-1 to TRBJ1-5, with D perhaps TRBD1 (5 bases). CDR3 length: 14 amino acids. Trimming took off 4 bases at V and 0 bases at J, with 10 bases between the two ends. CDR1 and CDR2 (germline): DFQATT, SNEGSKA (reference sequence). This CDR3 reads CSATMGVSNQPQHF. The DNA for the CDR3 is TGCAGTGCTACGATGGGGGTTAGCAATCAGCCCCAGCATTTT.

V usage is TRBV7-2 and J usage is TRBJ2-7; 7 bases align to TRBD1. Germline V CDR1 and CDR2: SGHTA, FQGNSA. V was clipped by 4 bases and J by 3 bases; unmatched bases: 0. This CDR3 has 12 amino acids. As DNA, the CDR3 is TGTGCCAGCAGCTGGACAGGCTACGAGCAGTACTTC. It specifies CASSWTGYEQYF.

In this sample, this clonotype turned up a few times. The V and J genes are TRBV6-1 and TRBJ1-2; no reliable D call. The germline V gene has CDR1 MNHNS and CDR2 SASEGT. With 7 bases removed from V and 8 bases from J, the gap between germline ends came to 17 bases. The CDR3 has 13 amino acids. CDR3 sequence reads: CASKRVMAGGYTF. The CDR3 DNA is TGTGCCAGCAAGCGCGTAATGGCTGGGGGCTACACCTTC.

This chain links TRBV24-1 with TRBJ2-7; a possible D gene is TRBD1 (6 bases). Trimming left V 7 bases short and J 2 bases short, with 11 bases between. Germline CDR1 KGHDR, CDR2 SFDVKD. The CDR3 runs 13 residues. The chain's CDR3 is CATSQPGAYEQYF. CDR3 DNA sequence: TGTGCCACCAGCCAGCCAGGGGCCTACGAGCAGTACTTC.

The V gene is TRBV2, the J gene TRBJ2-7; 13 positions match TRBD2. V gave up 8 bases and J gave up 9 bases; unmatched junction bases: 10. The CDR3 extends over 14 amino acids. From germline, CDR1 is SNHLY and CDR2 FYNNEI. CDR3 nucleotide sequence: TGTGCCAGCCTAACCGGGACTAGCGGGAACCGGCAGTACTTC. This gives the protein CASLTGTSGNRQYF. Full variable domain (remainder filled in from reference TRBV2 and TRBJ2-7): EPEVTQTPSHQVTQMGQEVILRCVPISNHLYFYWYRQILGQKVEFLVSFYNNEISEKSEIFDDQFSVERPDGSNFTLKIRSTKLEDSAMYFCASLTGTSGNRQYFGPGTRLTVT.

The gene calls are TRBV7-6 and TRBJ2-5; 7 bases fit TRBD1. The CDR3 is 14 amino acids. Germline CDR1 SGHVS, CDR2 FNYEAQ. The V segment lost 5 bases and the J segment 1 base; nucleotides outside the gene matches: 4. The CDR3 coding sequence is TGTGCCAGCAGCGCCAACAGGGGCCAAGAGACCCAGTACTTC. Residues: CASSANRGQETQYF. Variable domain in full (rest from reference TRBV7-6 and TRBJ2-5): GAGVSQSPRYKVTKRGQDVALRCDPISGHVSLYWYRQALGQGPEFLTYFNYEAQQDKSGLPNDRFSAERPEGSISTLTIQRTEQRDSAMYRCASSANRGQETQYFGPGTRLLVL.

This clonotype was observed a handful of times. The CDR3, as DNA: TGTGCCACTTACGGGGGGGCCGTCTATGGCTACACCTTC. Its translation: CATYGGAVYGYTF. V and J are TRBV15 and TRBJ1-2; D might be TRBD1 (6 bases). Germline lookup yields CDR1 LNHNV and CDR2 YYDKDF (reference sequence). The CDR3 contains 13 residues. With 9 bases removed from V and 4 bases from J, the gap between germline ends came to 15 bases.

This clonotype has just a few counts. This chain joins TRBV20-1 and TRBJ1-3; 7 nucleotides match TRBD1. This CDR3 comprises 17 residues. CDR1 DFQATT and CDR2 SNEGSKA come from the germline V gene (reference sequence). The trim removed 6 bases at V and 0 bases at J, leaving 14 bases unmatched. The DNA of the CDR3 is TGCAGTGCGGAAACCGGGACAGCCTTTCTCTCTGGAAACACCATATATTTT. Protein product: CSAETGTAFLSGNTIYF.

The rearrangement uses TRBV6-2 or TRBV6-3 and TRBJ1-1; maybe TRBD1 (6 bases). Deletions cut 6 bases from V and 4 bases from J, with 18 bases between. The germline V gene encodes CDR1 MNHEY and CDR2 SVGEGT. The CDR3 extends over 15 amino acids. The CDR3 here is CASSRRQGKGTEAFF. Here the CDR3 DNA reads TGTGCCAGCAGCAGGCGTCAGGGGAAGGGCACTGAAGCTTTCTTT.

The rearrangement links TRBV7-4 to TRBJ1-1; no reliable D call. The germline gives CDR1 SGHVT, CDR2 SQSDAQ. The CDR3 has 13 amino acids. Trimming shortened V by 5 bases and J by 1 base, and 8 bases separated the two germline ends. The CDR3 sequence: CASSVVSNTEAFF. The CDR3 DNA is TGTGCCAGCAGCGTAGTCTCGAACACTGAAGCTTTCTTT.

This clonotype was seen a few times. This chain's CDR3 is CASSKVQGTLNTEAFF. The CDR3 DNA sequence: TGTGCCAGCAGCAAAGTACAGGGGACGTTGAACACTGAAGCTTTCTTT. The chain is built from TRBV7-2 and TRBJ1-1; 7 bases are a match to TRBD1. V lost 5 bases, J lost 0 bases, and 9 bases stayed unmatched. The CDR3 consists of 16 residues. Germline V gives CDR1 SGHTA, CDR2 FQGNSA.

The gene calls are TRBV27 and TRBJ2-2; 7 bases fit TRBD1. The CDR3 is made up of 17 amino acids. Germline values: CDR1 MNHEY, CDR2 SMNVEV (reference sequence). Trimming took 6 bases from V and 5 from J; bases not matched to a gene: 15. The CDR3 sequence is CASSQSRRTGKTGELFF. CDR3 DNA: TGTGCCAGCAGCCAGTCGAGAAGGACAGGAAAGACCGGGGAGCTGTTTTTT.

This clonotype was seen more than once but under ten times. This rearrangement joins TRBV20-1 to TRBJ1-1; 7 nucleotides align to TRBD1. Losses at the gene ends were 1 base for V and 9 bases for J; bases not matched to a gene: 8. CDR3 size: 13 residues. Germline CDR1 and CDR2: DFQATT and SNEGSKA (reference sequence). DNA for the CDR3: TGCAGTGCTAGAGGCGCCGGACAGGAAAAAGCTTTCTTT. Protein product: CSARGAGQEKAFF.